This T cell receptor (beta chain) appears in the sequencing data of a study of cytomegalovirus exposure and HLA in healthy donors. The germline V gene has CDR1 SGHNT and CDR2 YYREEE (reference sequence). The CDR3 runs 13 residues. Trimming pared 2 bases from V and 7 bases from J, leaving 9 bases between. It was with 60 Vbeta and 13 Jbeta primers that the PCR ran. Sequenced by immunoSEQ multiplex PCR; TCRdb stores in-frame clones only, minus some. The sample includes approximately 190,000 clones, 70% to 90% of them seen just once. On this clone itself: Its antigen remains unknown.

Study results and limitations: The classifier reportedly diagnosed cytomegalovirus status with high sensitivity and specificity.

Sequenced sample: PBMCs. The chain recombines TRBV5-4 with TRBJ2-2, with D hard to call. The origin of this receptor is a woman aged 18-35 years in good health and CMV-seropositive. CDR3 protein: CASSLSRGGELFF. The CDR3 coding sequence is TGTGCCAGCAGCTTATCCCGAGGCGGGGAGCTGTTTTTT.